This entry is about one TCR beta chain. Its specific antigen is unknown. Base qualities were left out, and no much larger clone turns up one base away. Spanning cysteine to phenylalanine, the CDR3 consists of 18 amino acids. The kept DNA is CDR3 alone, 54 bases in frame from the first base. Clipping removes 1 base from V and 3 bases from J, with 9 as the unmatched junction base count. The germline V gene (reference sequence) gives CDR1 as LGHDT and CDR2 as YNNKEL. Read against the paper, the sample's time point label means: about 28 days (+/-7) after the second vaccine dose. Because spike-specific TCR depth and breadth did not differ between the two schedules, AZD1222 recipients who got a second dose at roughly 4 weeks were pooled with those who got a second dose at roughly 12 weeks. Vaccinee samples were obtained from the UK trials COV001 and COV002, which included a single-blind randomized controlled phase 2/3 trial of AZD1222 (ChAdOx1 nCoV-19) in healthy adults. For TCRbeta chain sequencing, PBMC samples were collected from trial participants at day 0 and at day 28 after the second dose.

The CDR3 regions of human TCRbeta chains were analyzed by immunosequencing. The original pipeline was this. Repertoire TCRs were checked for matches against a reference library of SARS-CoV-2-specific TCRs that had been generated using the MIRA antigen-specificity platform. Breadth was defined as the fraction of unique TCRs that were SARS-CoV-2-associated, and depth was defined as the fraction of total T cells that were SARS-CoV-2-associated. Each spike-specific TCR was assigned to its reactive spike region and to a CD4 or CD8 class using the MIRA data. Log10-transformed breadth and depth values were compared by one-way ANOVA with Sidak's multiple comparisons tests. Not all clones reach the TCRdb copy of this immuneACCESS table, which keeps in-frame sequences only. Checked studies attribute under half of the gap to unresolved V genes and leave the rest unexplained. The V and J calls and clone size were taken over from that table, and D and trimming were inferred from the DNA. The sample profile shows under 200,000 clones; approximately 88% of them were found once. The top ten constitute around 1% of the sample.

This record belongs to a study of T cell responses to AZD1222 COVID-19 vaccine (dated by TCRdb to 2020 to 2023). Looking at the study overall: A total of under 250 trial participants underwent TCR sequencing, of whom around 210 had received two doses of AZD1222 and some 25 had received two doses of the MenACWY control vaccine. Trial participants were enrolled into age subgroups of 18-55, 56-69 and 70-plus years, which contained 148, 28 and 57 TCR-sequenced participants, respectively.

What the research found in general, with its limitations: The whole spike protein was spanned by vaccine-associated CD4 TCRs, and dominant responses were seen in regions 160-218 and 743-854. Because no day 14 peak-response samples were available, the repertoires could be characterized only after the peak T cell response. Reportedly, close to half of the unique spike-specific TCRs recognized epitopes lying outside the regions that are mutated in the B.1.351 and B.1.1.7 variants. The 56-69-year group was small, and its depth increase did not reach significance, likely because of low power. Conclusions about previously exposed vaccinees are limited because only six or seven AZD1222 recipients were SARS-CoV-2 seropositive at baseline. Spike-specific TCR breadth and depth rose significantly after two AZD1222 doses compared with day 0 and with MenACWY recipients. Most participants were white British and females outnumbered males, and the authors suggested that clonal diversity may have been underestimated.

The sequence was collected from an adult who received the AZD1222 COVID-19 vaccine. The receptor chain draws on TRBV3-1 (or the pseudogene TRBV3-2) and TRBJ2-6; 7 middle bases align to TRBD1. Material: peripheral blood, obtained 28 days after the second AZD1222 dose. The CDR3 is CASSQGTGLTYGANVLTF. Here is the DNA: TGTGCCAGCAGCCAAGGGACAGGTCTTACCTATGGGGCCAACGTCCTGACTTTC.